The 14 T cell receptor beta chains given below trace back to one sample, sequenced in a study of shared clonotypes between healthy human individuals. The naive CD8 population came from CD45RO-negative cells selected for CCR7, without terminally differentiated effector memory CD45RA+ cells. Sequenced by immunoSEQ multiplex PCR; TCRdb stores in-frame clones only, minus some. This repertoire shows about 2.1 million clones, about 92% found once; its top ten account for 1.5% to 2%. The sequencing input was naive CD8+ T cells from PBMCs. Source of these receptors: a man aged 18 to 30 in good health. Some clones in this sample may be carry-over from other donors' samples.

This chain links TRBV29-1 with TRBJ2-3, with D uncertain. The CDR3 spans 10 residues. V was pared by 6 bases and J by 8 bases, with 9 bases between. Germline V CDR1 and CDR2: SQVTM, ANQGSEA. Here the CDR3 DNA reads TGCAGCGTGGACCAGCTTACGCAGTATTTT. Translation gives CSVDQLTQYF.

This clone was seen a single time. The V and J genes are TRBV6-5 and TRBJ1-4; 8 bases agree with TRBD1. CDR3 size: 15 residues. Germline CDR1 is MNHEY and CDR2 is SVGAGI. Trimming took 7 bases from V and 8 from J; bases not matched to a gene: 12. The DNA of the CDR3 is TGTGCCAGCAAACCGACAGGGGCACATGAAGAAAAACTGTTTTTT. This codes for CASKPTGAHEEKLFF.

This rearrangement joins TRBV7-9 to TRBJ2-1, with D perhaps TRBD2 (5 bases). Trimming left V 5 bases short and J 2 bases short, with 13 bases between. Germline V gene lookup returns CDR1 SEHNR and CDR2 FQNEAQ (reference sequence). The CDR3 has 15 residues. This CDR3 is CASSPDWATYNEQFF. The CDR3 nucleotides read TGTGCCAGCAGCCCGGACTGGGCAACCTACAATGAGCAGTTCTTC.

The chain combines TRBV13 with TRBJ1-2, with D possibly being TRBD1 (5 bases). V gave up 2 bases and J gave up 0 bases, with 16 bases separating them. Germline values: CDR1 PRHDT, CDR2 FYEKMQ (reference sequence). CDR3 length: 17 residues. The chain's CDR3 is CASSLYSGRPANYGYTF. In DNA form, the CDR3 reads TGTGCCAGCAGCTTATATTCAGGGAGACCCGCTAACTATGGCTACACCTTC.

The chain carries TRBV7-9 and TRBJ2-5, with TRBD2 matching over 8 bases. The CDR3 covers 19 residues. Germline lookup yields CDR1 SEHNR and CDR2 FQNEAQ (reference sequence). J was trimmed by 1 base and V by 1 base; bases with no gene match: 14. The CDR3 DNA is TGTGCCAGCAGCTTAGTTCCGGGGCCGGGCGGGAGGTTCCAAGAGACCCAGTACTTC. Translated, it gives CASSLVPGPGGRFQETQYF.

The chain has TRBV4-1 and TRBJ2-5; D remains ambiguous. The CDR3 runs 14 residues. V was clipped by 4 bases and J by 1 base, with 10 bases between them. Germline V gene lookup returns CDR1 MGHRA and CDR2 YSYEKL. The DNA of the CDR3 is TGCGCCAGCAGCCCTCGTTCCGGCCAAGAGACCCAGTACTTC. It yields the protein CASSPRSGQETQYF.

CDR3 DNA sequence: TGTGCCAGCAGTGAACCGCAGGGGGCGTACACTGAAGCTTTCTTT. Protein: CASSEPQGAYTEAFF. V is TRBV6-1 and J is TRBJ1-1, with TRBD1 matching over 8 bases. This CDR3 spans 15 amino acids. The ends lost 2 bases at V and 3 bases at J; junction bases unmatched: 5. Germline V gene data show CDR1 as MNHNS and CDR2 as SASEGT.

The chain has TRBV9 and TRBJ2-2; the D gene could be TRBD1 or TRBD2 (7 bases each). V gave up 3 bases and J gave up 6 bases, with 27 bases separating them. Per germline, CDR1 SGDLS and CDR2 YYNGEE. The CDR3 spans 19 residues. The CDR3 DNA sequence: TGTGCCAGCAGCGGCGGGACAGTTCTAGCGGAGGGGAGGCCCGGGGAGCTGTTTTTT. This encodes CASSGGTVLAEGRPGELFF.

The gene calls are TRBV19 and TRBJ1-1, with D perhaps TRBD1 (5 bases). The CDR3 is made up of 14 amino acids. The ends were cut back, 11 bases at V and 4 bases at J, with 20 bases in the middle. Germline CDR1 and CDR2: LNHDA and SQIVND (reference sequence). For the CDR3, the DNA is TGTGCCTCCTGCCCGGGACCCCCGGCCACTGAAGCTTTCTTT. Translation: CASCPGPPATEAFF.

This chain uses TRBV28 with TRBJ2-2; D is possibly TRBD2 (6 bases). The V end lost 2 bases, the J end lost 4 bases, and 11 bases lay between the germline ends. CDR3 length: 15 amino acids. Germline-derived CDR1 and CDR2 are MDHEN and SYDVKM. The CDR3 DNA is TGTGCCAGCAGTTTAGTAGGAGGGGTCACCGGGGAGCTGTTTTTT. Encoded protein: CASSLVGGVTGELFF.

The J gene is TRBJ1-5, the V gene TRBV2; D is unresolved. The CDR3 loop spans 15 amino acids. Trimming took off 0 bases at V and 6 bases at J, with 12 bases between the two ends. In germline, CDR1 is SNHLY, CDR2 FYNNEI. DNA for the CDR3: TGTGCCAGCAGTGAAGCGTCGGCCGCCCGTCAGCCCCAGCATTTT. Residues: CASSEASAARQPQHF.

This clone was seen only once. The chain carries TRBV28 and TRBJ1-2, with D perhaps TRBD1 (6 bases). Germline CDR1 and CDR2: MDHEN and SYDVKM. V lost 6 bases and J lost 1, with 30 bases in between. The CDR3 runs to 20 residues. CDR3 region: CASSGLAGETYVTINYGYTF. The CDR3 DNA reads as TGTGCCAGCAGCGGGCTGGCAGGGGAGACATACGTAACGATTAACTATGGCTACACCTTC.

The chain combines TRBV15 with TRBJ2-5; the D gene is possibly TRBD2 (5 bases). This CDR3 region has 13 residues. With 7 bases removed from V and 1 base from J, the gap between germline ends came to 10 bases. Germline V gene sequence: CDR1 LNHNV, CDR2 YYDKDF (reference sequence). The DNA of the CDR3 is TGTGCCACCACCCCGGACTTCCAAGAGACCCAGTACTTC. This codes for CATTPDFQETQYF.

With respect to this clone: The same CDR3 arises from other DNA sequences in this sample as well. This sequence joins TRBV4-2 and TRBJ2-2; D assignment may be TRBD1 or TRBD2 (5 bases each). CDR1 is LGHNA, CDR2 YNFKEQ, per germline. Between the trimmed V and J ends, which lost 1 base and 4 bases, there was a span of 7 bases. The CDR3 covers 14 residues. The CDR3: CASSQVGGTGELFF. The DNA of the CDR3 is TGTGCCAGCAGCCAAGTTGGGGGCACCGGGGAGCTGTTTTTT.